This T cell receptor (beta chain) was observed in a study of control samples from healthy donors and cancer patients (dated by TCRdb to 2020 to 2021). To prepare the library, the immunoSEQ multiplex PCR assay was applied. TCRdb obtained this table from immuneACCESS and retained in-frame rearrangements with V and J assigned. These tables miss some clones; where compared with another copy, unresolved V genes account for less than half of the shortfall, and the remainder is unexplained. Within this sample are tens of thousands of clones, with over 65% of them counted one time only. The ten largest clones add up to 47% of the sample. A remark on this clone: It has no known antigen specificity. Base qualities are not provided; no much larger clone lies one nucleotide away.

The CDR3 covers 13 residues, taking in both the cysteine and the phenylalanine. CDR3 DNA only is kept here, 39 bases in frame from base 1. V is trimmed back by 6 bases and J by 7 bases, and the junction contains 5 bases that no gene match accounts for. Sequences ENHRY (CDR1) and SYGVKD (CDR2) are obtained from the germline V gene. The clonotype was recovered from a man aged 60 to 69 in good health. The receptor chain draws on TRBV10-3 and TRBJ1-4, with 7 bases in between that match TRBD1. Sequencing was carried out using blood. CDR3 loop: CAIRDRNIEKLFF. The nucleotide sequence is TGTGCCATCAGGGACAGGAACATTGAAAAACTGTTTTTT.